The clone carrying this TCR beta chain was seen ten or more times. What it binds is not known. The record originates from a study of T-cell reconstitution after alpha-beta-depleted transplantation in children. Study observations and caveats: Several hundred expanded graft clones reportedly supplied alpha-beta T cells about two months after transplant. A year post-transplant, T-cell counts and diversity derived mostly from newly produced T cells. Diversity of TCRbeta at day 60 was high in some patients, arising from surviving recipient T cells and thymic progenitors.

V lost 6 bases and J lost 10; bases outside the gene matches: 6. Germline CDR1 and CDR2: LGHNT and FRNRAP. This CDR3 is 13 amino acids long. This sample's TCRbeta library carried unique molecular identifier barcodes. Each CDR3 protein is one row after TCRdb ran MiXCR on the PCR reads. The table records under 9,500 distinct CDR3 sequences, 14% of them present only once. The rearrangement joins TRBV12-5 to TRBJ1-6, with 7 bases matching TRBD1. The sequences come from PBMCs, mostly from graft donor cells, collected 60 days after TCRalphabeta/CD19-depleted stem cell transplant. This clonotype originated in a male patient aged 5 to 17 who had a stem cell transplant for acute lymphoblastic leukemia, so the T cells may come from the graft donor. Here the CDR3 reads CASGRQGGSPLHF. The DNA for the CDR3 is TGTGCTAGTGGGCGACAGGGTGGCTCACCCCTCCACTTT.